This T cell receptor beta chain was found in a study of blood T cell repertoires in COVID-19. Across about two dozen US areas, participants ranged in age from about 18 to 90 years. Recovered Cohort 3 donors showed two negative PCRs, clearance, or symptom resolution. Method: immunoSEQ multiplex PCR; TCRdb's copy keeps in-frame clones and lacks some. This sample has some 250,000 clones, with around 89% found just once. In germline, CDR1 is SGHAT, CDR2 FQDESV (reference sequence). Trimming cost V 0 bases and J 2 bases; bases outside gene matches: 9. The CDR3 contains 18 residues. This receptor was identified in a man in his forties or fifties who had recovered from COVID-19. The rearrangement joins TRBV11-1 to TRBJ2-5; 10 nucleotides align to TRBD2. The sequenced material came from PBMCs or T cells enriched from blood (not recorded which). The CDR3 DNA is TGTGCCAGCAGCTTAGCGGGAACAGGACTAGCGGTGCAAGAGACCCAGTACTTC. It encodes CASSLAGTGLAVQETQYF.